This TCR beta chain emerged from a study of T cell changes during pregnancy in multiple sclerosis. The method was immunoSEQ multiplex PCR; TCRdb's version includes in-frame clones alone and lacks a portion of them. The sample yields over 65,000 clones, 80% to 95% seen once. CDR3 length: 15 residues. From germline, CDR1 is LNHNV and CDR2 YYDKDF (reference sequence). V lost 5 bases to trimming and J lost 3 bases; unmatched junction nucleotides: 7. This TCR was sampled from a female donor with multiple sclerosis, enrolled in a pregnancy study. This chain joins TRBV15 and TRBJ1-5; 7 positions match TRBD1. Sequenced here: peripheral blood, sampled in the first trimester of pregnancy. CDR3 in amino acids: CATSSLRGPNQPQHF. CDR3 in DNA: TGTGCCACCAGCTCCCTTAGGGGGCCCAATCAGCCCCAGCATTTT.